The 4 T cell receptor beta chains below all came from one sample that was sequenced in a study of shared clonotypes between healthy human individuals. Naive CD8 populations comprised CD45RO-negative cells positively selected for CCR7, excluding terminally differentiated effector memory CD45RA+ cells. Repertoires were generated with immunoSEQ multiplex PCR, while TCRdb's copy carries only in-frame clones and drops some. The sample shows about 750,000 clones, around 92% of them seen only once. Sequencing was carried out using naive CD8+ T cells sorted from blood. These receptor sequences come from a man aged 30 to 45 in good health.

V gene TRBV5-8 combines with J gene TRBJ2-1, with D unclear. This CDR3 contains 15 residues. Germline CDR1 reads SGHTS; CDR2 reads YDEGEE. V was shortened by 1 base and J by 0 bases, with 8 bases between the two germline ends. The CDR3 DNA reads TGTGCCAGCAGCTTGACTGGAAACTCCTACAATGAGCAGTTCTTC. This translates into CASSLTGNSYNEQFF.

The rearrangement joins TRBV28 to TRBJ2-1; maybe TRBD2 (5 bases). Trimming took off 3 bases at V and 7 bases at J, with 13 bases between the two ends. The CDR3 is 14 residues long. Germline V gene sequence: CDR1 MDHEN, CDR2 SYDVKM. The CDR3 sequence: CASSFDLADNEQFF. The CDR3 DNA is TGTGCCAGCAGTTTTGACCTAGCTGATAATGAGCAGTTCTTC.

The CDR3 nucleotides are TGTGCCAGCAGCTTAAGCTTAGATGGCTACACCTTC. Translation: CASSLSLDGYTF. V and J are TRBV7-9 and TRBJ1-2, with D uncertain. In germline, CDR1 is SEHNR, CDR2 FQNEAQ (reference sequence). V was trimmed by 2 bases and J by 6 bases, leaving 7 bases between them. The CDR3 consists of 12 residues.

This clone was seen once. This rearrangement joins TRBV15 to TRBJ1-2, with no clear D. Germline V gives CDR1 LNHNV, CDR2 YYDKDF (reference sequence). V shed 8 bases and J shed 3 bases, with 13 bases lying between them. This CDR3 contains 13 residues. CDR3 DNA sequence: TGTGCCACCGGCTCCCAGTCGGACTATGGCTACACCTTC. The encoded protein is CATGSQSDYGYTF.